These 21 T cell receptor beta chains were all obtained from the same sample, sequenced in a study of T-cell memory formation after mild COVID-19. TCRdb ran MiXCR on the 5' RACE reads and lists one entry per CDR3 protein. The data contain 150,000 or so distinct CDR3 sequences, approximately 15% of them singletons. Sequencing input: PBMCs or a T cell subset sorted from them (not recorded which). The receptors were sampled from an adult woman who had mild COVID-19 (a few samples of this study predate the infection). Cell type and time point are not known.

This clonotype was counted a few times. V is TRBV10-3 and J is TRBJ2-5; possible D gene TRBD2, 5 bases. The CDR3 runs 14 residues. Trimming took off 5 bases at V and 5 bases at J, with 15 bases between the two ends. From germline, CDR1 is ENHRY and CDR2 SYGVKD. DNA for the CDR3: TGTGCCATCAGTAGCGGAGGCCTTGGGGAGACCCAGTACTTC. Encoded protein: CAISSGGLGETQYF.

The chain carries TRBV3-1 and TRBJ2-1; 10 positions agree with TRBD2. CDR1 and CDR2 (germline): LGHDT, YNNKEL (reference sequence). CDR3 size: 15 residues. Trimming removed 4 bases from V and 5 bases from J; junction bases left unmatched: 5. The CDR3 DNA reads as TGTGCCAGCAGCCCTTGGACTAGCGGAGACAATGAGCAGTTCTTC. Residues: CASSPWTSGDNEQFF.

Ten or more counts support this clonotype. The gene calls are TRBV6-5 and TRBJ1-3, with a weak D call TRBD1 (6 bases). The CDR3 contains 16 residues. Looked up from germline, CDR1 is MNHEY and CDR2 is SVGAGI. Trimming cost V 0 bases and J 2 bases, with 11 bases left between them. CDR3 sequence: CASSYSLGGTGNTIYF. DNA for the CDR3: TGTGCCAGCAGTTACTCTTTAGGGGGAACTGGAAACACCATATATTTT.

This chain's CDR3 is CASSSQSAAYGYTF. The CDR3 bases are TGTGCCAGCAGCTCGCAGTCAGCAGCCTATGGCTACACCTTC. J is TRBJ1-2 and V is TRBV7-9; unclear D gene. Germline assignment: CDR1 SEHNR and CDR2 FQNEAQ (reference sequence). This CDR3 contains 14 residues. Trimming left V 4 bases short and J 4 bases short, with 13 bases between.

The table lists this clonotype with a few counts. The V gene is TRBV12-3 or TRBV12-4, the J gene TRBJ2-1; 11 positions agree with TRBD2. This CDR3 contains 15 residues. V gave up 5 bases and J gave up 6 bases; unmatched junction bases: 6. Here the CDR3 reads CASSDIAGGPNEQFF. The CDR3 DNA sequence: TGTGCCAGCAGTGATATAGCGGGAGGGCCCAATGAGCAGTTCTTC.

V usage is TRBV10-3 and J usage is TRBJ1-1; D not resolved. V was clipped by 4 bases and J by 1 base, with 4 bases between them. The CDR3 runs 12 residues. Looked up from germline, CDR1 is ENHRY and CDR2 is SYGVKD. As DNA, the CDR3 is TGTGCCATCAGTGCAACGAACACTGAAGCTTTCTTT. It yields the protein CAISATNTEAFF.

This clonotype was counted only a few times. This chain connects TRBV20-1 to TRBJ2-7; 8 bases align to TRBD2. CDR1 is DFQATT, CDR2 SNEGSKA, per germline (reference sequence). The length of the CDR3 is 14 residues. The V segment lost 0 bases and the J segment 0 bases; nucleotides outside the gene matches: 1. The CDR3 sequence is CSARDTSGSYEQYF. The CDR3 DNA is TGCAGTGCTAGAGATACTAGCGGCTCCTACGAGCAGTACTTC.

This clonotype was observed a handful of times. The V and J genes are TRBV12-3 or TRBV12-4 and TRBJ2-1, with TRBD2 matching over 7 bases. V lost 5 bases, J lost 4 bases, and 8 bases stayed unmatched. The CDR3 consists of 15 residues. CDR3 sequence reads: CASSELAGPYNEQFF. CDR3 DNA sequence: TGTGCCAGCAGTGAATTAGCGGGTCCGTACAATGAGCAGTTCTTC.

The chain uses TRBV18 and TRBJ2-5; 7 positions agree with TRBD2. CDR1 is KGHSH, CDR2 LQKENI, per germline. The ends lost 6 bases at V and 8 bases at J; junction bases unmatched: 15. The CDR3 runs 15 residues. In DNA, the CDR3 is TGTGCCAGCTCCCCGCCTAGCGGAGACCGATATACCCAGTACTTC. It translates to CASSPPSGDRYTQYF.

This clonotype occurred a few times. The chain has TRBV19 and TRBJ1-2; 7 nucleotides agree with TRBD1. The CDR3 has 13 residues. Germline CDR1 is LNHDA and CDR2 is SQIVND (reference sequence). Unmatched junction bases numbered 9, after V lost 8 bases and J lost 6 bases. The CDR3: CASYQGGADGYTF. The CDR3 nucleotides read TGTGCCAGTTACCAGGGGGGCGCGGATGGCTACACCTTC.

This clonotype was counted ten times or more. The chain recombines TRBV4-3 with TRBJ2-3; 9 positions agree with TRBD1. The CDR3 has 15 residues. With V trimmed by 3 bases and J by 6 bases, 7 bases remained unmatched. Germline loops: CDR1 LGHNA, CDR2 YSLEER. The CDR3 DNA reads TGCGCCAGCAGCCATCCGGGACAGGGTTGGGATACGCAGTATTTT. It is translated as CASSHPGQGWDTQYF.

This clonotype was observed many times. An end of the junction differs from the germline gene, which may be a read error. The chain couples TRBV7-7 to TRBJ2-7, with TRBD2 as a possible D gene (6 bases). This CDR3 region has 14 residues. In germline, CDR1 is SSHAT, CDR2 FNYEAQ (reference sequence). The CDR3 here is CASSLAEATYEQYF. The CDR3 DNA follows: TGTGCTAGCAGCTTAGCGGAGGCTACCTACGAGCAGTACTTC.

This clonotype was detected only a few times. The chain employs TRBV11-2 and TRBJ2-1, with D perhaps matching TRBD2 (5 bases). The ends were cut back, 5 bases at V and 9 bases at J, with 14 bases in the middle. CDR3 length: 13 residues. CDR1 SGHAT and CDR2 FQNNGV come from the germline V gene. The CDR3 region has the DNA TGTGCCAGCAGCCGGACTTGGGCTAGTGAGCAGTTCTTC. Translation: CASSRTWASEQFF.

The V gene is TRBV27, the J gene TRBJ2-7; D is uncertain. The CDR3 has 14 residues. Germline V gene sequence: CDR1 MNHEY, CDR2 SMNVEV (reference sequence). V lost 3 bases, J lost 3 bases, and 12 bases lay in between. The CDR3 bases are TGTGCCAGCAGTTTTGAAGTGTTCGGCTACGAGCAGTACTTC. It translates to CASSFEVFGYEQYF.

This clonotype has just a few counts. The rearrangement uses TRBV20-1 and TRBJ1-2; possible D gene TRBD1, 6 bases. CDR3 length: 12 residues. Trimming took off 6 bases at V and 8 bases at J, with 16 bases between the two ends. CDR1 is DFQATT, CDR2 SNEGSKA, per germline (reference sequence). CDR3 in DNA: TGCAGTGCCCTCTCCACAGGGAACGGCTACACCTTC. It translates to CSALSTGNGYTF.

This clonotype turned up a few times. J is TRBJ2-2 and V is TRBV6-2 or TRBV6-3; D remains unclear. The germline V and J ends were trimmed by 6 bases and 5 bases, with 7 bases remaining between them. This CDR3 contains 12 residues. The germline CDR1 and CDR2 sequences are MNHEY and SVGEGT. The CDR3 DNA follows: TGTGCCAGCAGGCACCAAACCGGGGAGCTGTTTTTT. Its protein product is CASRHQTGELFF.

J is TRBJ2-7 and V is TRBV30; unclear D gene. This CDR3 contains 13 residues. Germline CDR1 reads GTSNPN; CDR2 reads SVGIG (reference sequence). V gave up 0 bases and J gave up 4 bases, with 10 bases separating them. CDR3 coding DNA: TGTGCCTGGAGTGTTCCAGGTTTGTACGAGCAGTACTTC. It encodes CAWSVPGLYEQYF. Based on the CDR3 plus reference TRBV30 and TRBJ2-7, the full variable domain is SQTIHQWPATLVQPVGSPLSLECTVEGTSNPNLYWYRQAAGRGLQLLFYSVGIGQISSEVPQNLSASRPQDRQFILSSKKLLLSDSGFYLCAWSVPGLYEQYFGPGTRLTVT.

The sample holds a few counts of this clonotype. J is TRBJ1-1 and V is TRBV4-1, with D perhaps TRBD1 (5 bases). The germline gives CDR1 MGHRA, CDR2 YSYEKL. The CDR3 has 14 amino acids. V was cut by 1 base and J by 7 bases, with 13 bases left in between. The CDR3 sequence is CASSQAQGLVEAFF. The CDR3 DNA is TGCGCCAGCAGCCAAGCCCAGGGACTCGTTGAAGCTTTCTTT.

V gene TRBV29-1 combines with J gene TRBJ2-1; a possible D gene is TRBD1 (5 bases). CDR3 length: 13 residues. V lost 8 bases and J 0 bases, leaving 11 bases between the germline ends. Per the germline V gene, CDR1 is SQVTM and CDR2 is ANQGSEA. The CDR3 protein is CSMTDNSYNEQFF. The CDR3, as DNA: TGCAGCATGACAGACAACTCCTACAATGAGCAGTTCTTC.

This clonotype was counted only a few times. V is TRBV5-1 and J is TRBJ2-1, with unresolved D. The germline V gene has CDR1 SGHRS and CDR2 YFSETQ. V was shortened by 0 bases and J by 0 bases, with 10 bases between the two germline ends. There are 16 residues in the CDR3. The CDR3: CASSLVAVSSYNEQFF. The CDR3 DNA sequence: TGCGCCAGCAGCTTGGTGGCGGTTAGCTCCTACAATGAGCAGTTCTTC.

The genes are TRBV5-4 and TRBJ1-2, with 8 positions matching TRBD1. The CDR3 sequence is 12 residues long. Trimming removed 9 bases from V and 7 bases from J; junction bases left unmatched: 8. From germline, CDR1 is SGHNT and CDR2 YYREEE (reference sequence). The CDR3 region has the DNA TGTGCCACCCAAACAGGGGGTTCTGGCTACACCTTC. Amino acid sequence: CATQTGGSGYTF.